The rows below give T cell receptor beta chains drawn from one sample of a study of Ad26.COV2.S vaccination and SARS-CoV-2 variants. The table came from immunoSEQ multiplex PCR; TCRdb's copy has only in-frame clones and leaves some out. Among about 350,000 clones listed, roughly 90% were seen once. The specimen was peripheral blood, collected in a trial of Ad26.COV2.S vaccine versus placebo. The receptors were sampled from a person between 18 and 65 years old who received the Ad26.COV2.S COVID-19 vaccine or a placebo. The CDR3 runs from the conserved cysteine through the conserved F or W. A D gene is named only where the DNA matches it firmly. Expanded clones are given a class, and other clones once, few, many or no size at all.

>-|TRBJ2-3|-|TRBV7-3
CASSPFPDTDTQYF
TGTGCCAGCAGCCCATTTCCTGACACAGATACGCAGTATTTT
>-|TRBJ2-5|-|TRBV7-9
CASSLAGAGETQYF
TGTGCCAGCAGCTTAGCAGGGGCCGGAGAGACCCAGTACTTC
>TRBD1|TRBJ2-7|-|TRBV10-3
CAISEGGQGGPYF
TGTGCCATCAGTGAAGGGGGACAGGGGGGGCCGTACTTC
>-|TRBJ1-5|-|TRBV18
CASSRGEGNQPQHF
TGTGCCAGCTCACGGGGGGAGGGGAATCAGCCCCAGCATTTT
>-|TRBJ2-2|once|TRBV7-3
CASSLGGGGTGELFF
TGTGCCAGCAGCCTTGGGGGCGGGGGCACCGGGGAGCTGTTTTTT
>-|TRBJ1-3|-|TRBV5-6
CASSLAVAQGNTIYF
TGTGCCAGCAGCTTGGCCGTAGCACAGGGAAACACCATATATTTT
>TRBD2|TRBJ2-5|-|TRBV7-9
CASSSRDYIQETQYF
TGTGCCAGCAGCTCCCGGGACTATATACAAGAGACCCAGTACTTC
>-|TRBJ2-1|-|TRBV5-1
CASQLLAGQGVNEQFF
TGCGCCAGCCAACTCCTGGCGGGACAAGGGGTAAATGAGCAGTTCTTC
>-|TRBJ1-6|-|TRBV9
CASSGDSTRYSPLHF
TGTGCCAGCAGCGGAGATAGCACCAGATATTCACCCCTCCACTTT
>TRBD2|TRBJ2-7|-|TRBV6-2/TRBV6-3
CASSETSGGTYEQYF
TGTGCCAGCAGCGAGACTAGCGGGGGGACCTACGAGCAGTACTTC
>TRBD1|TRBJ1-2|-|TRBV5-1
CASSLVGQRDYGYTF
TGCGCCAGCAGCTTGGTGGGACAGAGAGACTATGGCTACACCTTC
>-|TRBJ2-1|-|TRBV6-5
CASRHSVNSYNEQFF
TGTGCCAGCAGACATAGCGTGAACTCCTACAATGAGCAGTTCTTC
>-|TRBJ2-2|once|TRBV5-1
CASSPLGNTGELFF
TGCGCCAGCAGCCCTTTAGGGAACACCGGGGAGCTGTTTTTT
>TRBD1|TRBJ2-1|-|TRBV29-1
CSVEGGQAQFF
TGCAGCGTTGAAGGCGGACAGGCGCAGTTCTTC
>-|TRBJ2-2|-|TRBV7-9
CASSLVGGTGELFF
TGTGCCAGCAGCTTAGTCGGGGGAACCGGGGAGCTGTTTTTT
>TRBD1|TRBJ2-5|-|TRBV11-2
CASSLAGGAETQYF
TGTGCCAGCAGCTTAGCAGGGGGCGCAGAGACCCAGTACTTC
>-|TRBJ1-6|-|TRBV2
CASSESPNSPLHF
TGTGCCAGCAGTGAATCCCCGAATTCACCCCTCCACTTT
>-|TRBJ1-3|-|TRBV28
CASNGGYTGNTIYF
TGTGCCAGCAATGGAGGGTATACGGGAAACACCATATATTTT
>-|TRBJ2-7|-|TRBV6-1
CASSEARGETRDEQYF
TGTGCCAGCAGTGAAGCGCGAGGGGAGACTAGAGACGAGCAGTACTTC
>-|TRBJ2-5|-|TRBV4-3
CASSQESRGTLLQETQYF
TGCGCCAGCAGCCAAGAGTCTCGTGGGACACTATTACAAGAGACCCAGTACTTC
>TRBD2|TRBJ2-7|-|TRBV30
CAWSLPLLAGGYEQYF
TGTGCCTGGAGCCTCCCTCTACTAGCGGGAGGCTACGAGCAGTACTTC
>-|TRBJ1-1|few|TRBV28
CASSLVNTEAFF
TGTGCCAGCAGTTTGGTGAACACTGAAGCTTTCTTT